One sample yielded the 32 T cell receptor beta chains listed below, sequenced in a study of STAT5B mutations in CD4+ large granular lymphocyte leukemia. Sequenced by immunoSEQ multiplex PCR; TCRdb stores in-frame clones only, minus some. Of 20,000 to 25,000 clones in the sample, about 71% are singletons; the top ten hold 3.5% to 5%. The sequencing sample was made of CD4+ T cells from blood buffy coats. The receptor set was obtained from a human donor in good health.

The rearrangement links TRBV11-2 to TRBJ1-1; 7 nucleotides line up with TRBD1. The CDR3 covers 15 residues. The germline CDR1 and CDR2 sequences are SGHAT and FQNNGV. The J segment lost 1 base and the V segment lost 7 bases, leaving 9 bases of the junction unmatched. CDR3 bases: TGTGCCAGCAACCTCCCAGGGGGATCGAACACTGAAGCTTTCTTT. Translated: CASNLPGGSNTEAFF.

The chain carries TRBV9 and TRBJ1-1, with D perhaps matching TRBD1 (5 bases). V lost 0 bases and J lost 1, with 7 bases in between. The V gene's germline CDR1 is SGDLS and CDR2 YYNGEE. The CDR3 length is 14 residues. The CDR3 spells CASSVAGRNTEAFF. The CDR3 DNA reads TGTGCCAGCAGCGTAGCAGGGCGGAACACTGAAGCTTTCTTT.

This chain uses TRBV21-1 with TRBJ1-5; the table's TRBD1 call for D was not verified on the DNA. TRBV21-1 is given as a pseudogene. The CDR3 has 18 amino acids. The CDR3 sequence is CASSNSTYEPGQNQPQHF. CDR3 DNA sequence: TGTGCCAGCAGCAATTCCACTTACGAACCGGGACAGAATCAGCCCCAGCATTTT.

This clone has only a few counts. The CDR3: CASSRGGSEQFF. CDR3 sequence (DNA): TGTGCCAGCAGCCGGGGGGGTAGTGAGCAGTTCTTC. The chain recombines TRBV7-6 with TRBJ2-1; 8 positions match TRBD2. CDR1 and CDR2 from the germline V gene are SGHVS and FNYEAQ. V shed 5 bases, J shed 9 bases, and the junction held 3 bases outside the gene matches. The CDR3 has 12 amino acids.

This chain joins TRBV6-5 and TRBJ2-7; 9 bases match TRBD1. Germline V gene lookup returns CDR1 MNHEY and CDR2 SVGAGI. V gave up 4 bases and J gave up 3 bases; unmatched junction bases: 7. This CDR3 has 15 residues. The CDR3 sequence: CASSLTGTGIYEQYF. CDR3 bases: TGTGCCAGCAGTTTGACCGGGACAGGGATCTACGAGCAGTACTTC.

The chain employs TRBV5-1 and TRBJ2-1, with TRBD2 matching 9 bases. Germline V lookup: CDR1 SGHRS, CDR2 YFSETQ. With V trimmed by 0 bases and J by 5 bases, 6 bases remained unmatched. This CDR3 is built from 16 residues. CDR3 loop: CASSLGAGGPHNEQFF. The CDR3 nucleotides read TGCGCCAGCAGCTTGGGGGCGGGAGGGCCTCACAATGAGCAGTTCTTC.

The chain recombines TRBV9 with TRBJ1-2; D is uncertain. V lost 0 bases to trimming and J lost 8 bases, with 14 bases between them. Germline CDR1 SGDLS, CDR2 YYNGEE. CDR3 length: 14 residues. CDR3 residues: CASSVEARIGGYTF. In nucleotides, the CDR3 is TGTGCCAGCAGCGTAGAAGCCCGGATAGGCGGCTACACCTTC.

The chain couples TRBV6-1 to TRBJ2-3, with TRBD2 matching over 7 bases. Germline trimming cut 0 bases from V and 0 bases from J; bases unmatched to any gene: 3. CDR3 length equals 16 residues. Germline values: CDR1 MNHNS, CDR2 SASEGT. CDR3 coding DNA: TGTGCCAGCAGTGAAGCTGGGGGAGGGAGCACAGATACGCAGTATTTT. As protein: CASSEAGGGSTDTQYF.

This clone was detected only a few times. V gene TRBV2 combines with J gene TRBJ1-3; D is perhaps TRBD1 (5 bases). Germline CDR1 reads SNHLY; CDR2 reads FYNNEI. The V end was cut by 7 bases, the J end by 3 bases, with 13 bases between. The CDR3 runs 14 residues. The CDR3: CASNGAGGGNTIYF. CDR3 DNA sequence: TGTGCCAGCAACGGGGCAGGTGGTGGAAACACCATATATTTT.

This clone was counted only a few times. The chain recombines TRBV19 with TRBJ2-2; D is ambiguous. The germline V gene encodes CDR1 LNHDA and CDR2 SQIVND (reference sequence). V lost 11 bases to trimming and J lost 4 bases, with 14 bases between them. The CDR3 covers 13 residues. The DNA for the CDR3 is TGTGCCTCCCGCGGATCCTCCACCGGGGAGCTGTTTTTT. It codes for CASRGSSTGELFF.

In DNA form, the CDR3 reads TGTGCCAGCAGTAAGGACCAGTACAATGAGCAGTTCTTC. It encodes CASSKDQYNEQFF. This chain connects TRBV27 to TRBJ2-1, with unresolved D. The CDR3 covers 13 residues. Germline-derived CDR1 and CDR2 are MNHEY and SMNVEV (reference sequence). The V end was cut by 5 bases, the J end by 4 bases, with 9 bases between.

Only one count was recorded for this clone. This rearrangement joins TRBV10-2 to TRBJ1-2, with TRBD1 matching 9 bases. The ends lost 4 bases at V and 7 bases at J; junction bases unmatched: 13. This CDR3 contains 16 residues. CDR1 and CDR2 (germline): WSHSY, SAAADI. The CDR3 here is CASSVLQNRGHFGYTF. Written as DNA, the CDR3 is TGCGCCAGCAGTGTCCTACAGAACAGGGGGCATTTTGGCTACACCTTC.

The chain employs TRBV5-4 and TRBJ2-5, with no clear D. Germline CDR1 and CDR2: SGHNT and YYREEE (reference sequence). The CDR3 is 15 amino acids. V gave up 0 bases and J gave up 5 bases, with 14 bases separating them. CDR3 in DNA: TGTGCCAGCAGCTTGGATCCGTTGGTCCGGGAGACCCAGTACTTC. Its protein is CASSLDPLVRETQYF.

This sequence joins TRBV4-1 and TRBJ2-3; perhaps TRBD2 as D (7 bases). The CDR3 is 17 residues long. Germline V gives CDR1 MGHRA, CDR2 YSYEKL. The V and J ends lost 4 bases and 6 bases respectively, with 23 bases between them. The CDR3 spells CASSPTGGGGDWDTQYF. In DNA, the CDR3 is TGCGCCAGCAGCCCGACGGGCGGAGGGGGGGATTGGGATACGCAGTATTTT.

V is TRBV6-1 and J is TRBJ2-1; 12 bases agree with TRBD1. V lost 5 bases to trimming and J lost 7 bases; unmatched junction nucleotides: 6. The CDR3 has 15 amino acids. Germline V lookup: CDR1 MNHNS, CDR2 SASEGT. This CDR3 is CASSPGTGGLNEQFF. CDR3 DNA sequence: TGTGCCAGCAGTCCCGGGACAGGGGGCTTGAATGAGCAGTTCTTC.

CDR3 nucleotide sequence: TGTGCCAGCAGCCACGACTACTTGACCTACGAGCAGTACTTC. Amino acids: CASSHDYLTYEQYF. J is TRBJ2-5 and V is TRBV7-9, with D possibly being TRBD2 (5 bases). The DNA end is more similar to TRBJ2-7, so the J call may be wrong. Germline loops: CDR1 SEHNR, CDR2 FQNEAQ (reference sequence). The CDR3 length is 14 residues.

This clone has more than one count but fewer than ten. This rearrangement joins TRBV6-5 to TRBJ2-7; either TRBD1 or TRBD2 may fit D (6 bases each). This CDR3 has 14 residues. The ends were cut back, 0 bases at V and 2 bases at J, with 8 bases in the middle. The germline V gene encodes CDR1 MNHEY and CDR2 SVGAGI. CDR3 DNA: TGTGCCAGCAGTTACTCTCGGGGGCCCTACGAGCAGTACTTC. Protein product: CASSYSRGPYEQYF.

A few counts support this clone. The chain joins TRBV27 to TRBJ1-5, with D maybe TRBD1 (6 bases). The CDR3 consists of 13 residues. The V and J ends lost 4 bases and 5 bases respectively, with 9 bases between them. Germline V gene sequence: CDR1 MNHEY, CDR2 SMNVEV (reference sequence). CDR3 residues: CASSSGGHQPQHF. The CDR3 DNA reads TGTGCCAGCAGTTCTGGGGGCCATCAGCCCCAGCATTTT.

The rearrangement links TRBV5-1 to TRBJ2-1; D could derive from TRBD1 or TRBD2 (5 bases each). Germline V lookup: CDR1 SGHRS, CDR2 YFSETQ. Trimming took off 0 bases at V and 10 bases at J, with 5 bases between the two ends. This CDR3 region has 11 residues. Here the CDR3 DNA reads TGCGCCAGCAGCTTGGGGGGGGAGCAGTTCTTC. Translated, it gives CASSLGGEQFF.

The sample holds a few counts of this clone. The J gene is TRBJ1-5, the V gene TRBV5-5; tentatively, D is TRBD1 (5 bases). Trimming took 2 bases from V and 6 from J, leaving 12 bases between them. This CDR3 is 14 amino acids long. CDR1 and CDR2 from the germline V gene are SGHKS and YYEKEE (reference sequence). The CDR3 region is CASSLRQGGQPQHF. DNA of the CDR3: TGTGCCAGCAGCTTAAGGCAGGGTGGTCAGCCCCAGCATTTT. The complete variable domain, with remaining parts taken from reference TRBV5-5 and TRBJ1-5, reads DAGVTQSPTHLIKTRGQQVTLRCSPISGHKSVSWYQQVLGQGPQFIFQYYEKEERGRGNFPDRFSARQFPNYSSELNVNALLLGDSALYLCASSLRQGGQPQHFGDGTRLSIL.

This chain uses TRBV4-1 with TRBJ1-4; no definite D call. There are 16 residues in the CDR3. Germline CDR1 is MGHRA and CDR2 is YSYEKL. Deletions cut 0 bases from V and 3 bases from J, with 11 bases between. The CDR3: CASSQDGGRSNEKLFF. CDR3 DNA: TGCGCCAGCAGCCAAGATGGTGGTCGTTCTAATGAAAAACTGTTTTTT.

This chain joins TRBV5-1 and TRBJ2-7; TRBD1 agrees at 9 bases. CDR1 and CDR2 from the germline V gene are SGHRS and YFSETQ. Trimming cost V 4 bases and J 5 bases; bases outside gene matches: 13. This CDR3 comprises 16 residues. The CDR3 DNA follows: TGCGCCAGCAGCGGGGAGCCCGGGACAGGGAGGAACGAGCAGTACTTC. Protein product: CASSGEPGTGRNEQYF.

The chain has TRBV6-4 and TRBJ2-1, with 12 bases aligning to TRBD2. The CDR3 has 15 residues. The J segment lost 9 bases and the V segment lost 5 bases, leaving 8 bases of the junction unmatched. CDR1 is MRHNA and CDR2 is SNTAGT in the germline V gene. The CDR3 loop reads CASSYGTSGLGEQFF. CDR3 coding DNA: TGTGCCAGCAGTTACGGGACTAGCGGGTTAGGTGAGCAGTTCTTC.

The gene calls are TRBV7-2 and TRBJ2-7, with D hard to call. Trimming pared 1 base from V and 0 bases from J, leaving 7 bases between. Germline V gene lookup returns CDR1 SGHTA and CDR2 FQGNSA. The CDR3 length is 14 residues. The CDR3 DNA reads as TGTGCCAGCAGCTTAGGGCCTGGCTCCTACGAGCAGTACTTC. As protein: CASSLGPGSYEQYF.

This chain uses TRBV5-5 with TRBJ2-5; possibly TRBD2 for D (5 bases). Germline CDR1 and CDR2: SGHKS and YYEKEE (reference sequence). V was trimmed by 2 bases and J by 0 bases, leaving 8 bases between them. There are 14 residues in the CDR3. CDR3 region: CASSFTGYQETQYF. The CDR3 DNA sequence: TGTGCCAGCAGCTTCACGGGGTACCAAGAGACCCAGTACTTC.

The gene calls are TRBV6-1 and TRBJ2-1; the D call may be TRBD1 or TRBD2 (5 bases each). CDR1 is MNHNS and CDR2 is SASEGT in the germline V gene. The CDR3 covers 15 residues. V lost 2 bases and J lost 6, with 14 bases in between. The CDR3 region has the DNA TGTGCCAGCAGTGAATATGGGGGAGCCCGCAATGAGCAGTTCTTC. Protein product: CASSEYGGARNEQFF.

The chain carries TRBV28 and TRBJ1-2; tentative D call: TRBD1 (5 bases). This CDR3 is built from 14 residues. Germline CDR1 is MDHEN and CDR2 is SYDVKM. V was pared by 3 bases and J by 1 base, with 9 bases between. The CDR3 DNA reads as TGTGCCAGCAGTTTGTGGGGCAATAACTATGGCTACACCTTC. Translating gives CASSLWGNNYGYTF.

The chain carries TRBV30 and TRBJ2-1, with TRBD2 matching over 9 bases. The CDR3 consists of 16 residues. With V trimmed by 3 bases and J by 8 bases, 14 bases remained unmatched. Germline CDR1 GTSNPN, CDR2 SVGIG (reference sequence). The CDR3 region is CAWSSRSSGRIDEQFF. DNA of the CDR3: TGTGCCTGGAGCTCCCGGAGTAGCGGGAGAATCGATGAGCAGTTCTTC.

The J gene is TRBJ2-4, the V gene TRBV5-4, with TRBD2 matching 8 bases. CDR3 length: 16 amino acids. Looked up from germline, CDR1 is SGHNT and CDR2 is YYREEE (reference sequence). The ends lost 0 bases at V and 9 bases at J; junction bases unmatched: 11. The CDR3 DNA is TGTGCCAGCAGCTTGGGCCCGAGCGGGGGAGAGGGCATTCAGTACTTC. It translates to CASSLGPSGGEGIQYF.

The chain is built from TRBV5-6 and TRBJ2-7; 8 nucleotides agree with TRBD2. CDR1 is SGHDT, CDR2 YYEEEE, per germline. The CDR3 consists of 17 residues. Trimming at V came to 4 bases and at J to 6 bases, leaving 18 bases not matched to a gene. The DNA for the CDR3 is TGTGCCAGCAGCCCCGGAGTCACGTCCCGGGAGGGCCGCGAGCAGTACTTC. The encoded protein is CASSPGVTSREGREQYF.

The rearrangement links TRBV5-4 to TRBJ2-2; TRBD1 matches at 10 bases. Germline V CDR1 and CDR2: SGHNT, YYREEE (reference sequence). The CDR3 covers 15 residues. V was pared by 2 bases and J by 4 bases, with 2 bases of the junction left unmatched. The CDR3 nucleotides read TGTGCCAGCAGCTTACGGGACAGGGGCACCGGGGAGCTGTTTTTT. It translates to CASSLRDRGTGELFF.

The gene calls are TRBV27 and TRBJ2-4; no clear D gene. Trimming stripped 6 bases from V and 0 bases from J, with 12 bases between. The CDR3 is 15 amino acids. The germline gives CDR1 MNHEY, CDR2 SMNVEV (reference sequence). This CDR3 reads CASSLAGLAKNIQYF. The CDR3 DNA follows: TGTGCCAGCAGCTTGGCAGGTTTAGCCAAAAACATTCAGTACTTC.